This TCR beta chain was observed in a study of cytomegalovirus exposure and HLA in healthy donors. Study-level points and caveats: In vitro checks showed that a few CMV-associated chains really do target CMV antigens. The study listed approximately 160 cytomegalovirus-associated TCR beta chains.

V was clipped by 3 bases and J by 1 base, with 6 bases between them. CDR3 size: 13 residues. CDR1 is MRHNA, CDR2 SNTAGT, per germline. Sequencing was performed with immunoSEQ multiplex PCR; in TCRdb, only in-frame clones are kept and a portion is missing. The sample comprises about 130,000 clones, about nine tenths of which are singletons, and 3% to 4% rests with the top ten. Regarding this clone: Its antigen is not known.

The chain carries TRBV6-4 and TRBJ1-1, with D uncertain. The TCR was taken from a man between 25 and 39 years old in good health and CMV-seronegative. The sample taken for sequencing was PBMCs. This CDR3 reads CASSETENTEAFF. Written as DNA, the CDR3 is TGTGCCAGCAGTGAGACTGAGAACACTGAAGCTTTCTTT.